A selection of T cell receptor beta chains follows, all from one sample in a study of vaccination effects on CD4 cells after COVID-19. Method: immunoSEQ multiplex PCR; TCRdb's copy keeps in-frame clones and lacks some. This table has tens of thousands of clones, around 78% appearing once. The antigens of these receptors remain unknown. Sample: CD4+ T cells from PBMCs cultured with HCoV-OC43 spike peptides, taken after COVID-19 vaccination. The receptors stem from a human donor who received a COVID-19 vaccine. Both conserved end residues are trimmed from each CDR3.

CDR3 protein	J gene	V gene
ATSDAQGSGNTIY	TRBJ1-3	TRBV24-1
ASTPGFQPQH	TRBJ1-5	TRBV2
SVRTGALTEAF	TRBJ1-1	TRBV29-1
ASSPHYLGEQF	TRBJ2-1	TRBV3-1/TRBV3-2
AWTRMLNTEAF	TRBJ1-1	TRBV30
ASSLFRDYGYT	TRBJ1-2	TRBV27
ASSRTGTGELF	TRBJ2-2	TRBV11-3
ASGLGQGGSNQPQH	TRBJ1-5	TRBV12-5
ASSLTTGGLRYNEQF	TRBJ2-1	TRBV5-1
ASSSRGQGNTGELF	TRBJ2-2	TRBV7-2
ASTNQGQANEQF	TRBJ2-1	TRBV5-1
ASSSTGVRETQY	TRBJ2-5	TRBV7-9
ASSKGRTGSIYNEQF	TRBJ2-1	TRBV21-1
ATSSLGRKGRSSYNEQF	TRBJ2-1	TRBV15
ASSLTWTKETQY	TRBJ2-5	TRBV4-1
ASSVGAGGRPETQY	TRBJ2-5	TRBV9
ASSLQETQY	TRBJ2-5	TRBV5-1
ASSSPTGITNTEAF	TRBJ1-1	TRBV28
ASSPTGNTIY	TRBJ1-3	TRBV12-3/TRBV12-4
ASSPLQGEGSPLH	TRBJ1-6	TRBV18
ASSPSLSDSGDSPLH	TRBJ1-6	TRBV28
ASSWTPGQGAGYT	TRBJ1-2	TRBV5-1
SVEGLAGSARNEQF	TRBJ2-1	TRBV29-1
ASSLGRYETQY	TRBJ2-5	TRBV7-2
AWSARGPLDTQY	TRBJ2-3	TRBV30
ASSSRQGQNTEAF	TRBJ1-1	TRBV11-2
ASKSGGARETQY	TRBJ2-5	TRBV28
ASSPYRQGGNQPQH	TRBJ1-5	TRBV6-2/TRBV6-3
ASTRTGVSYGYT	TRBJ1-2	TRBV28
ASSYSVAQETQY	TRBJ2-5	TRBV6-5
ASSYGPFLLH	TRBJ1-6	TRBV6-2/TRBV6-3
ASSLVTTDTQY	TRBJ2-3	TRBV7-9
ASNSGTAGNQPQH	TRBJ1-5	TRBV6-5
ASETGTNYGYT	TRBJ1-2	TRBV12-3/TRBV12-4
ASSPSAPGASGNTIY	TRBJ1-3	TRBV18
ASSPPTSGVDTQY	TRBJ2-3	TRBV27
ASSSRSGGPRETQY	TRBJ2-5	TRBV11-2
ASRISRDSGQGISGELF	TRBJ2-2	TRBV12-2
ASSQGSLRSTDTQY	TRBJ2-3	TRBV3-1/TRBV3-2
ASSLDQGAVGYT	TRBJ1-2	TRBV5-1
ASRAFETQY	TRBJ2-5	TRBV3-1/TRBV3-2
ASSNRDRATGELF	TRBJ2-2	TRBV5-1
ASSQGQGGATNEKLF	TRBJ1-4	TRBV2